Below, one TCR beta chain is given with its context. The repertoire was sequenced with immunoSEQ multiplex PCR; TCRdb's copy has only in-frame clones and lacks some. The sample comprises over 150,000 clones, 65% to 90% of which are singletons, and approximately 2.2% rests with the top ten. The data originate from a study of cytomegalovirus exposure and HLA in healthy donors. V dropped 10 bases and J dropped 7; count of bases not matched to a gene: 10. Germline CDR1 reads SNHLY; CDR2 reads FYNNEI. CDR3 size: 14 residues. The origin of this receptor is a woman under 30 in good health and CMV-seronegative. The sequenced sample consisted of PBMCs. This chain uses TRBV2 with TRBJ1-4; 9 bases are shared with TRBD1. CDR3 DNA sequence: TGTGCCACCGGTTGGGACAGGGCGAGTGAAAAACTGTTTTTT. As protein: CATGWDRASEKLFF.